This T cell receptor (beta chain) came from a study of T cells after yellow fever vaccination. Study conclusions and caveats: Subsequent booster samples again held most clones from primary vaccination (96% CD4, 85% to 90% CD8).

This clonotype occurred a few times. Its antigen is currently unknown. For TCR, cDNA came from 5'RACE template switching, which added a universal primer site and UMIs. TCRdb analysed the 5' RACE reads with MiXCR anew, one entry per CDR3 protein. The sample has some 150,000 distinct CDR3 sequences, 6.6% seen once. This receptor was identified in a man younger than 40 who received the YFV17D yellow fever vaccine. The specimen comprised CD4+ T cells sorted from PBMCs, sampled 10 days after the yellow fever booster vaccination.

The CDR3 nucleotides are TGCAGTGCTAGAGATACCGGAGCCTCATTCTACGAGCAGTACTTC. The encoded protein is CSARDTGASFYEQYF. This chain joins TRBV20-1 and TRBJ2-7; D is unclear. Per germline, CDR1 DFQATT and CDR2 SNEGSKA (reference sequence). V lost 0 bases, J lost 3 bases, and 15 bases lay in between. The CDR3 covers 15 residues.